Shown below are 23 T cell receptor beta chains from a single sample sequenced in a study of blood T cell repertoires in COVID-19 (TCRdb year 2020). Library method: the immunoSEQ multiplex PCR assay. TCRdb carries this immuneACCESS record with in-frame sequences only. Its versions omit some clonotypes, under half of them owing to an unresolved V gene in the studies checked, with the rest unexplained. The sample table records 350,000 or so clones; 87% of these occur just once. Jointly, the top ten make up about 0.93% of the sample. Sequencing was carried out using PBMCs or T cells enriched from blood (not recorded which). The receptors originated from a woman aged 30 to 39 who had recovered from COVID-19.

V and J are TRBV6-1 and TRBJ1-5, with D perhaps TRBD1 (6 bases). From germline, CDR1 is MNHNS and CDR2 SASEGT. Trimming pared 2 bases from V and 4 bases from J, leaving 15 bases between. The CDR3 covers 16 residues. The CDR3 DNA follows: TGTGCCAGCAGTGAATGGCCCCCGACAGGAAATCAGCCCCAGCATTTT. It encodes CASSEWPPTGNQPQHF.

The chain employs TRBV7-9 and TRBJ2-5, with D perhaps matching TRBD1 (6 bases). The germline V gene has CDR1 SEHNR and CDR2 FQNEAQ (reference sequence). CDR3 length: 15 amino acids. V was trimmed by 5 bases and J by 2 bases, leaving 15 bases between them. The CDR3 is CASSPAGARQETQYF. Written as DNA, the CDR3 is TGTGCCAGCAGCCCGGCAGGGGCAAGGCAAGAGACCCAGTACTTC.

CDR3 loop: CASSRVGPGEQYF. As DNA, the CDR3 is TGTGCCAGCAGCCGGGTCGGCCCGGGCGAGCAGTACTTC. This chain joins TRBV6-5 and TRBJ2-7; D unresolved. CDR3 length: 13 residues. V dropped 6 bases and J dropped 6 bases, with 15 bases sitting between them. Germline CDR1 and CDR2: MNHEY and SVGAGI.

This chain connects TRBV4-3 to TRBJ2-2; 7 bases are shared with TRBD1. Trimming at V came to 6 bases and at J to 5 bases, leaving 6 bases not matched to a gene. Germline assignment: CDR1 LGHNA and CDR2 YSLEER. The length of the CDR3 is 14 residues. The CDR3 nucleotides are TGCGCCAGCAGAAGTCCAGGGGGTACCGGGGAGCTGTTTTTT. This encodes CASRSPGGTGELFF.

J is TRBJ2-3 and V is TRBV18, with 14 bases identical to TRBD2. Germline trimming cut 3 bases from V and 6 bases from J; bases unmatched to any gene: 11. The CDR3 runs to 18 residues. In germline, CDR1 is KGHSH, CDR2 LQKENI. The CDR3 loop is CASSPLPTTSGGADTQYF. DNA of the CDR3: TGTGCCAGCTCACCCCTCCCTACGACTAGCGGGGGGGCGGATACGCAGTATTTT. The full variable domain, in which reference TRBV18 and TRBJ2-3 provide the parts outside the CDR3, is NAGVMQNPRHLVRRRGQEARLRCSPMKGHSHVYWYRQLPEEGLKFMVYLQKENIIDESGMPKERFSAEFPKEGPSILRIQQVVRGDSAAYFCASSPLPTTSGGADTQYFGPGTRLTVL.

The CDR3 loop reads CAWSLGMGIGANVLTF. Written as DNA, the CDR3 is TGTGCCTGGAGTCTCGGGATGGGAATTGGGGCCAACGTCCTGACTTTC. The gene calls are TRBV30 and TRBJ2-6; possibly TRBD2 for D (5 bases). Between the trimmed V and J ends, which lost 2 bases and 3 bases, there was a span of 14 bases. The CDR3 is 16 amino acids. Germline V lookup: CDR1 GTSNPN, CDR2 SVGIG (reference sequence).

The rearrangement links TRBV6-5 to TRBJ1-1; no firm D call. This CDR3 contains 14 residues. From germline, CDR1 is MNHEY and CDR2 SVGAGI. Deletions cut 10 bases from V and 5 bases from J, with 20 bases between. This CDR3 reads CAIRRDRVVTEAFF. DNA for the CDR3: TGTGCCATCCGACGGGATAGGGTAGTTACTGAAGCTTTCTTT.

A remark on this clone: The sample carries other DNA sequences with the same CDR3. This chain connects TRBV28 to TRBJ1-6; D ambiguous. Germline V gives CDR1 MDHEN, CDR2 SYDVKM. Trimming shortened V by 4 bases and J by 6 bases, and 4 bases separated the two germline ends. The length of the CDR3 is 12 residues. The CDR3 loop reads CASSSGNSPLHF. CDR3 nucleotide sequence: TGTGCCAGCAGTTCGGGTAATTCACCCCTCCACTTT.

This chain links TRBV2 with TRBJ1-3, with D possibly being TRBD1 (6 bases). The CDR3 is 15 amino acids. From germline, CDR1 is SNHLY and CDR2 FYNNEI. Trimming took off 5 bases at V and 0 bases at J, with 11 bases between the two ends. CDR3 region: CASSRTEPSGNTIYF. CDR3 nucleotides: TGTGCCAGCAGTAGGACAGAACCCTCTGGAAACACCATATATTTT.

The chain recombines TRBV28 with TRBJ2-3; D is possibly TRBD1 (6 bases). Trimming took off 5 bases at V and 4 bases at J, with 16 bases between the two ends. The CDR3 is 15 residues long. CDR1 and CDR2 from the germline V gene are MDHEN and SYDVKM. The CDR3 is CASSLKTGWADTQYF. The DNA of the CDR3 is TGTGCCAGCAGTCTCAAGACAGGATGGGCAGATACGCAGTATTTT.

The CDR3 nucleotides read TGTGCCAGCAGCCTTAAGATCGCGGGGGGCATCCAAGAGACCCAGTACTTC. This encodes CASSLKIAGGIQETQYF. The rearrangement uses TRBV3-1 (or the pseudogene TRBV3-2) and TRBJ2-5; 8 bases align to TRBD2. This CDR3 has 17 residues. J gave up 1 base and V 4 bases, and 11 bases lay outside the gene matches. Germline values: CDR1 LGHDT, CDR2 YNNKEL (reference sequence).

This clone was picked up many times. The rearrangement joins TRBV5-4 to TRBJ2-7; 10 bases line up with TRBD2. Germline trimming cut 3 bases from V and 0 bases from J; bases unmatched to any gene: 9. This CDR3 comprises 17 residues. The germline V gene has CDR1 SGHNT and CDR2 YYREEE (reference sequence). The CDR3 bases are TGTGCCAGCAGCTCGGTCCCGGGACTAGCGAGCTCCTACGAGCAGTACTTC. This codes for CASSSVPGLASSYEQYF.

This chain links TRBV3-1 (or the pseudogene TRBV3-2) with TRBJ1-3, with D uncertain. Trimming pared 0 bases from V and 0 bases from J, leaving 9 bases between. Germline CDR1 LGHDT, CDR2 YNNKEL (reference sequence). This CDR3 spans 16 amino acids. CDR3 sequence (DNA): TGTGCCAGCAGCCAAGAAGGACTACGCTCTGGAAACACCATATATTTT. This gives the protein CASSQEGLRSGNTIYF.

The chain recombines TRBV11-2 with TRBJ1-3; TRBD1 aligns across 7 bases. The J segment lost 1 base and the V segment lost 5 bases, leaving 11 bases of the junction unmatched. Germline CDR1 is SGHAT and CDR2 is FQNNGV. The CDR3 is made up of 17 amino acids. CDR3 residues: CASSPKTGFISGNTIYF. In DNA, the CDR3 is TGTGCCAGCAGCCCAAAGACAGGGTTTATATCTGGAAACACCATATATTTT.

V is TRBV21-1 and J is TRBJ1-4. TRBV21-1 is flagged as a pseudogene. This CDR3 is built from 17 residues. The CDR3 DNA follows: TGTGCCAGCAGCAAACTCTCCCGCGGGACTACTAATGAAAAACTGTTTTTT. Translating it yields CASSKLSRGTTNEKLFF.

V usage is TRBV19 and J usage is TRBJ2-1; 9 nucleotides align to TRBD2. The J segment lost 3 bases and the V segment lost 6 bases, leaving 6 bases of the junction unmatched. CDR3 length equals 15 residues. From germline, CDR1 is LNHDA and CDR2 SQIVND (reference sequence). The DNA for the CDR3 is TGTGCCAGTAGGGACGGGACTAGCAGCTACAATGAGCAGTTCTTC. This codes for CASRDGTSSYNEQFF.

The chain joins TRBV7-9 to TRBJ1-1; the D gene is possibly TRBD1 (5 bases). The CDR3 spans 17 residues. Trimming shortened V by 1 base and J by 1 base, and 16 bases separated the two germline ends. Germline-derived CDR1 and CDR2 are SEHNR and FQNEAQ (reference sequence). In DNA, the CDR3 is TGTGCCAGCAGCTTAGAATCATTTGGACACCCGAACACTGAAGCTTTCTTT. This codes for CASSLESFGHPNTEAFF.

This clone has a single count. The chain uses TRBV7-2 and TRBJ2-1, with unresolved D. The CDR3 runs to 14 residues. Germline values: CDR1 SGHTA, CDR2 FQGNSA. Trimming took off 3 bases at V and 3 bases at J, with 9 bases between the two ends. The CDR3 spells CASSLRSNYNEQFF. The CDR3 DNA is TGTGCCAGCAGCTTGAGATCCAACTACAATGAGCAGTTCTTC.

A note on this clone: The sample has other DNA sequences that encode this CDR3 too. The chain links TRBV2 to TRBJ1-2; the D is unclear. The CDR3 is 13 residues long. CDR1 is SNHLY, CDR2 FYNNEI, per germline. V lost 1 base, J lost 3 bases, and 6 bases lay in between. The CDR3 DNA follows: TGTGCCAGCAGTGAAGGGAGAGACTATGGCTACACCTTC. Protein sequence: CASSEGRDYGYTF.

The chain recombines TRBV5-5 with TRBJ2-1; TRBD2 aligns across 8 bases. The CDR3 contains 16 residues. Per the germline V gene, CDR1 is SGHKS and CDR2 is YYEKEE (reference sequence). The J segment lost 1 base and the V segment lost 7 bases, leaving 10 bases of the junction unmatched. CDR3 DNA sequence: TGTGCCAGCCTTACGATAGCGGGGCCTTCCTACAATGAGCAGTTCTTC. Translation gives CASLTIAGPSYNEQFF. The full variable domain, completed using reference TRBV5-5 and TRBJ2-1, is DAGVTQSPTHLIKTRGQQVTLRCSPISGHKSVSWYQQVLGQGPQFIFQYYEKEERGRGNFPDRFSARQFPNYSSELNVNALLLGDSALYLCASLTIAGPSYNEQFFGPGTRLTVL.

V gene TRBV5-6 combines with J gene TRBJ2-7; TRBD2 is a possible D gene (7 bases). The CDR3 is made up of 15 amino acids. V was cut by 1 base and J by 0 bases, with 11 bases left in between. The germline CDR1 and CDR2 sequences are SGHDT and YYEEEE. The CDR3 here is CASSLNRGASYEQYF. In DNA, the CDR3 is TGTGCCAGCAGCTTGAACCGGGGGGCCTCCTACGAGCAGTACTTC.

The chain uses TRBV7-2 and TRBJ2-5; D remains unclear. Trimming cost V 5 bases and J 5 bases, with 9 bases left between them. CDR3 size: 12 residues. Germline CDR1 SGHTA, CDR2 FQGNSA. The CDR3 loop reads CASSSTQETQYF. The DNA of the CDR3 is TGTGCCAGCAGCAGTACCCAGGAGACCCAGTACTTC.

CDR3 in DNA: TGTGCCAGCAGTTTTATTCCGCCAGGGCCTATGAACACTGAAGCTTTCTTT. This sequence encodes CASSFIPPGPMNTEAFF. This chain connects TRBV28 to TRBJ1-1; a possible D gene is TRBD1 (5 bases). The CDR3 loop spans 17 amino acids. Between the trimmed V and J ends, which lost 3 bases and 0 bases, there was a span of 17 bases. CDR1 is MDHEN and CDR2 is SYDVKM in the germline V gene.